The text below deals with one T cell receptor beta chain. Its antigen is not identified. RNA transcripts served as the template for amplifying TCR beta CDR3 regions. TCR CDR3 underwent first-round RT-PCR with the HTBI primer set. MiXCR was run by TCRdb on the multiplex PCR reads, yielding one entry per CDR3 protein. The data hold fewer than 250,000 distinct CDR3 sequences, with approximately 17% observed a single time. This sample is drawn from a study of T cells in Graves' hyperthyroidism and ophthalmopathy. Broader study findings: Progression to ophthalmopathy was predicted a median of approximately 6.4 months early. Ophthalmopathy cases were set apart from stable hyperthyroidism by a 13 V-J model. In blood, most of the thyroid clonotypes expanded above 0.001 were also present.

Exclusion of patients followed from uncontrolled infection, other autoimmune disease, pregnancy or lactation. CDR1 is LGHDT, CDR2 YNNKEL, per germline (reference sequence). The ends were cut back, 3 bases at V and 7 bases at J, with 13 bases in the middle. The CDR3 has 14 residues. The sample consisted of blood. This sequence originates from a man aged 50 to 59 with Graves' hyperthyroidism. The rearrangement joins TRBV3-1 to TRBJ1-5; no reliable D call. Written as DNA, the CDR3 is TGTGCCAGCAGCCACGGACCGTCGGACCAGCCCCAGCATTTT. Encoded protein: CASSHGPSDQPQHF.